This is a list of T cell receptor beta chains from one sample in a study of PD-L1 blockade in urothelial cancer. The protocol was immunoSEQ multiplex PCR, while the TCRdb copy is restricted to in-frame clones and leaves out a portion. The data hold over 45,000 clones, with around 84% observed a single time. The sequencing here drew on PBMCs, taken around atezolizumab (anti-PD-L1) treatment. Receptors were obtained from a man aged 55 to 70 with urothelial cancer. Both conserved end residues are part of each CDR3. D genes are given only for firm matches. Size tells how often a clone was seen (once, few, many) or the class of an expanded clone, and some rows leave it out.

V gene	D gene	J gene	clone size	CDR3 protein	CDR3 DNA
TRBV5-1	TRBD2	TRBJ2-5	NA	CASSGGTSGVLETQYF	TGCGCCAGCAGCGGAGGGACTAGCGGGGTGCTGGAGACCCAGTACTTC
TRBV9	TRBD1	TRBJ2-1	NA	CASSVATTGGNEQFF	TGTGCCAGCAGCGTAGCTACAACAGGGGGGAATGAGCAGTTCTTC
TRBV6-1	TRBD2	TRBJ2-2	NA	CASSRSGRNTGELFF	TGTGCCAGCAGTCGTAGCGGGAGAAATACCGGGGAGCTGTTTTTT
TRBV5-1	NA	TRBJ1-2	few	CASSTGTRGTNYGYTF	TGCGCCAGCAGCACCGGGACAAGGGGAACAAACTATGGCTACACCTTC
TRBV7-6	TRBD1	TRBJ2-4	once	CASSPRAGQGSIQYF	TGTGCCAGCAGCCCTAGAGCGGGACAGGGCAGCATTCAGTACTTC
TRBV14	TRBD2	TRBJ2-7	NA	CASSPTLGGLVDEQYF	TGTGCCAGCAGCCCAACTTTGGGGGGGTTGGTCGACGAGCAGTACTTC
TRBV27	NA	TRBJ2-2	NA	CASSIILGLNTGELFF	TGTGCCAGCAGCATTATCTTGGGACTTAACACCGGGGAGCTGTTTTTT
TRBV10-1	NA	TRBJ1-3	NA	CASMDSTGNTIYF	TGCGCCAGTATGGACAGTACTGGAAACACCATATATTTT
TRBV5-1	NA	TRBJ2-1	NA	CASSLAFPGSSSYNEQFF	TGCGCCAGCAGCTTGGCTTTCCCAGGCTCAAGCTCCTACAATGAGCAGTTCTTC
TRBV27	TRBD1	TRBJ1-1	NA	CASSLDRVMGNTEAFF	TGTGCCAGCAGTTTAGACAGGGTCATGGGGAACACTGAAGCTTTCTTT
TRBV6-6	TRBD1	TRBJ1-1	NA	CASRAGQGNTEAFF	TGTGCCAGCAGAGCGGGACAGGGGAACACTGAAGCTTTCTTT
TRBV7-8	NA	TRBJ1-1	once	CASSISTSVNTEAFF	TGTGCCAGCTCTATAAGTACGAGCGTGAACACTGAAGCTTTCTTT
TRBV5-5	NA	TRBJ2-7	NA	CASSLERPGGLNEQYF	TGTGCCAGCAGCTTGGAAAGGCCAGGGGGACTGAACGAGCAGTACTTC
TRBV27	TRBD1	TRBJ2-1	NA	CASSSRTGVGNEQFF	TGTGCCAGCAGTTCCCGGACAGGGGTTGGAAATGAGCAGTTCTTC
TRBV4-1	NA	TRBJ2-3	NA	CASSQDSGARLEDTQYF	TGCGCCAGCAGCCAAGATTCAGGGGCGAGGCTGGAGGATACGCAGTATTTT
TRBV5-4	TRBD1	TRBJ2-1	NA	CASSLGDRGNEQFF	TGTGCCAGCAGCTTGGGGGACAGGGGCAATGAGCAGTTCTTC
TRBV30	TRBD1	TRBJ1-1	NA	CALDRGPTEAFF	TGTGCCCTAGACAGGGGGCCGACTGAAGCTTTCTTT
TRBV5-4	TRBD2	TRBJ2-3	NA	CASSSGLAGGGTDTQYF	TGTGCCAGCAGCTCAGGTTTAGCGGGAGGAGGCACAGATACGCAGTATTTT
TRBV5-1	TRBD2	TRBJ2-6	NA	CASSLEAGGVSGANVLTF	TGCGCCAGCAGCTTGGAGGCGGGAGGGGTATCTGGGGCCAACGTCCTGACTTTC
TRBV4-2	NA	TRBJ1-4	NA	CASSQFSQGYEKLFF	TGTGCCAGCAGCCAATTTTCACAGGGTTATGAAAAACTGTTTTTT
TRBV5-1	TRBD1	TRBJ2-6	NA	CASSWTGSGANVLTF	TGCGCCAGCAGCTGGACAGGTTCGGGGGCCAACGTCCTGACTTTC
TRBV7-8	NA	TRBJ2-2	NA	CASSLARTGELFF	TGTGCCAGCAGCTTAGCGCGGACCGGGGAGCTGTTTTTT